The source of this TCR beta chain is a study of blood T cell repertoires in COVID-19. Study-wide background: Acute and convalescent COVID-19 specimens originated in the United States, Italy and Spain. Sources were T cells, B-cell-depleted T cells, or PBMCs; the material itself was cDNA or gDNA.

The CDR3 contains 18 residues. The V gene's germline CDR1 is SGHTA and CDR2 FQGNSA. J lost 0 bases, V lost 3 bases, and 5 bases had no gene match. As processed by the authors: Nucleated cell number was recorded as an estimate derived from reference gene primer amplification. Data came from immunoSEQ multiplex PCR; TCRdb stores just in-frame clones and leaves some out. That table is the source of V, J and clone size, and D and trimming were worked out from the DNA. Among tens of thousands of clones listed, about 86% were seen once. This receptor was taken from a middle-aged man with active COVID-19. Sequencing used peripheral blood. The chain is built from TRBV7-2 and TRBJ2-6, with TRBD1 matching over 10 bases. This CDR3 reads CASSLSTGGLSGANVLTF. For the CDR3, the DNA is TGTGCCAGCAGCTTGTCGACAGGGGGCCTCTCTGGGGCCAACGTCCTGACTTTC. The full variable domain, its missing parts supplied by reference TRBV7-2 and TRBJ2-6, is GAGVSQSPSNKVTEKGKDVELRCDPISGHTALYWYRQSLGQGLEFLIYFQGNSAPDKSGLPSDRFSAERTGGSVSTLTIQRTQQEDSAVYLCASSLSTGGLSGANVLTFGAGSRLTVL.